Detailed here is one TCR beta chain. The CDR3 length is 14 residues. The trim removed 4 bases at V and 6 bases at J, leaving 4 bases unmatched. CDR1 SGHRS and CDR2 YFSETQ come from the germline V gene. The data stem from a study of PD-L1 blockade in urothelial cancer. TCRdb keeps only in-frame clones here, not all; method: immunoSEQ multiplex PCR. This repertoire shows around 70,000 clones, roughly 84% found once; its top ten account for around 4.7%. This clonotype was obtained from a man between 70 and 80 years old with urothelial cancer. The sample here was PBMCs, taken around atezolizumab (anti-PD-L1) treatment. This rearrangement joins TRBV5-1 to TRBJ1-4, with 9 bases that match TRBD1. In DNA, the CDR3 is TGCGCCAGCAGCCCACAGGGGGCCTATGAAAAACTGTTTTTT. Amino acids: CASSPQGAYEKLFF. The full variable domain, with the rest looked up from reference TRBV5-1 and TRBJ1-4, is KAGVTQTPRYLIKTRGQQVTLSCSPISGHRSVSWYQQTPGQGLQFLFEYFSETQRNKGNFPGRFSGRQFSNSRSEMNVSTLELGDSALYLCASSPQGAYEKLFFGSGTQLSVL.